These 25 T cell receptor beta chains were all obtained from the same sample, sequenced in a study of blood T cells in healthy people across ages. A second PCR, run for about 7 to 12 cycles, used a sample-barcoded 5' primer plus a J-beta primer mix. TCRdb used MiXCR to reprocess the 5' RACE reads, holding one entry per CDR3 protein. The sample records 650,000 to 1,000,000 distinct CDR3 sequences, 46% being singletons. The source material was blood. All receptors derive from a man aged 80 or over in good health.

This clonotype was seen only once. The rearrangement uses TRBV7-2 and TRBJ2-3, with 10 bases aligning to TRBD2. In germline, CDR1 is SGHTA, CDR2 FQGNSA. J was trimmed by 2 bases and V by 1 base; bases with no gene match: 6. The CDR3 has 17 residues. The CDR3 DNA reads TGTGCCAGCAGCTTAGAGCAACTAGCGGGGACCACAGATACGCAGTATTTT. It is translated as CASSLEQLAGTTDTQYF.

This chain connects TRBV5-1 to TRBJ2-4, with D possibly TRBD2 on 6 matching bases. Matching the DNA end better, TRBJ2-5 makes the J call doubtful. CDR1 and CDR2 (germline): SGHRS, YFSETQ. The CDR3 runs to 14 residues. The chain's CDR3 is CASSVTGAEETQYF. The DNA for the CDR3 is TGCGCCAGCAGCGTGACGGGAGCTGAGGAGACCCAGTACTTC.

This clonotype turned up a few times. The chain combines TRBV12-3 or TRBV12-4 with TRBJ1-1; D unresolved. The CDR3 consists of 11 residues. V lost 3 bases, J lost 3 bases, and 2 bases lay in between. The CDR3 DNA follows: TGTGCCAGCAGTTTCCACACTGAAGCTTTCTTT. Its protein is CASSFHTEAFF.

The rearrangement joins TRBV29-1 to TRBJ2-3; tentatively, D is TRBD2 (5 bases). The V gene's germline CDR1 is SQVTM and CDR2 ANQGSEA. V was pared by 5 bases and J by 6 bases, with 12 bases between. This CDR3 comprises 12 residues. The CDR3 bases are TGCAGCGTTACCACTAGTGAGGATACGCAGTATTTT. This gives the protein CSVTTSEDTQYF.

This sequence joins TRBV6-2 or TRBV6-3 and TRBJ2-2; no clear D. The CDR3 has 14 amino acids. The V end lost 5 bases, the J end lost 4 bases, and 11 bases lay between the germline ends. Germline-derived CDR1 and CDR2 are MNHEY and SVGEGT. In nucleotides, the CDR3 is TGTGCCAGCAGTAACCCTAGGATCACCGGGGAGCTGTTTTTT. It is translated as CASSNPRITGELFF.

V and J are TRBV2 and TRBJ2-3; D remains unclear. Trimming took off 4 bases at V and 3 bases at J, with 14 bases between the two ends. The CDR3 is 15 residues long. The V gene's germline CDR1 is SNHLY and CDR2 FYNNEI. CDR3 sequence: CASSAHSGHTDTQYF. The DNA of the CDR3 is TGTGCCAGCAGTGCCCACTCAGGCCATACAGATACGCAGTATTTT. The full variable domain, its missing parts supplied by reference TRBV2 and TRBJ2-3, is EPEVTQTPSHQVTQMGQEVILRCVPISNHLYFYWYRQILGQKVEFLVSFYNNEISEKSEIFDDQFSVERPDGSNFTLKIRSTKLEDSAMYFCASSAHSGHTDTQYFGPGTRLTVL.

This clonotype was found a few times. V and J are TRBV7-3 and TRBJ2-1; 10 bases are a match to TRBD1. The CDR3 sequence is 15 residues long. Germline V gene lookup returns CDR1 SGHTA and CDR2 FQGTGA. The V and J ends lost 4 bases and 8 bases, in that order; junction bases with no gene match: 8. CDR3 in DNA: TGTGCCAGCAGCTCGGGGGGACAGGGGATCGATGAGCAGTTCTTC. This encodes CASSSGGQGIDEQFF.

This clonotype was picked up many times. The chain is built from TRBV5-1 and TRBJ2-7; D tentatively fits TRBD1 or TRBD2 (5 bases each). The CDR3 runs 12 residues. In germline, CDR1 is SGHRS, CDR2 YFSETQ. Trimming shortened V by 6 bases and J by 3 bases, and 10 bases separated the two germline ends. As DNA, the CDR3 is TGCGCCAGCAATCTGGGGGACTACGAGCAGTACTTC. Its protein is CASNLGDYEQYF.

This chain joins TRBV10-2 and TRBJ2-5; D remains unclear. Judging by the DNA end, TRBJ2-7 fits better; the J call may be wrong. The CDR3 extends over 11 amino acids. Germline V gives CDR1 WSHSY, CDR2 SAAADI. Here the CDR3 reads CASRAGPEQYF. The CDR3 coding sequence is TGCGCCAGCAGGGCAGGCCCCGAGCAGTACTTC.

J is TRBJ1-2 and V is TRBV29-1, with D hard to call. The germline gives CDR1 SQVTM, CDR2 ANQGSEA. V lost 7 bases and J 3 bases, leaving 12 bases between the germline ends. CDR3 length: 12 amino acids. The CDR3 sequence is CSGDSEDYGYTF. CDR3 bases: TGCAGCGGTGACTCAGAAGACTATGGCTACACCTTC.

The rearrangement joins TRBV9 to TRBJ1-1; D remains unclear. CDR3 length equals 13 residues. Per germline, CDR1 SGDLS and CDR2 YYNGEE. V lost 0 bases and J 4 bases, leaving 7 bases between the germline ends. CDR3 DNA: TGTGCCAGCAGCGTAGCTAAGGGCACTGAAGCTTTCTTT. As protein: CASSVAKGTEAFF. Drawing the rest from reference TRBV9 and TRBJ1-1, the complete variable domain is DSGVTQTPKHLITATGQRVTLRCSPRSGDLSVYWYQQSLDQGLQFLIQYYNGEERAKGNILERFSAQQFPDLHSELNLSSLELGDSALYFCASSVAKGTEAFFGQGTRLTVV.

The J gene is TRBJ2-7, the V gene TRBV20-1; D assignment may be TRBD1 or TRBD2 (5 bases each). The CDR3 contains 13 residues. The ends were cut back, 5 bases at V and 5 bases at J, with 16 bases in the middle. The germline V gene has CDR1 DFQATT and CDR2 SNEGSKA (reference sequence). CDR3 sequence (DNA): TGCAGTGCTTTCCGGGACGAACCCAACGAGCAGTACTTC. Amino acid sequence: CSAFRDEPNEQYF.

This chain joins TRBV2 and TRBJ2-1, with TRBD1 as a possible D gene (6 bases). The V end was cut by 7 bases, the J end by 4 bases, with 14 bases between. Germline CDR1 reads SNHLY; CDR2 reads FYNNEI. CDR3 length: 14 amino acids. CDR3 sequence (DNA): TGTGCCAGCAAGACGGACAGTGAATACAATGAGCAGTTCTTC. The encoded protein is CASKTDSEYNEQFF.

This sequence joins TRBV2 and TRBJ1-1; D not resolved. Per germline, CDR1 SNHLY and CDR2 FYNNEI. The CDR3 length is 13 residues. V was cut by 5 bases and J by 1 base, with 8 bases left in between. The CDR3 protein is CASSTERNTEAFF. The CDR3 bases are TGTGCCAGCAGTACGGAAAGGAACACTGAAGCTTTCTTT. The full variable domain, its missing parts supplied by reference TRBV2 and TRBJ1-1, is EPEVTQTPSHQVTQMGQEVILRCVPISNHLYFYWYRQILGQKVEFLVSFYNNEISEKSEIFDDQFSVERPDGSNFTLKIRSTKLEDSAMYFCASSTERNTEAFFGQGTRLTVV.

This clonotype was detected once. The V call is TRBV3-1, the J call TRBJ2-2; a possible D gene is TRBD1 (6 bases). Per germline, CDR1 LGHDT and CDR2 YNNKEL (reference sequence). CDR3 length: 15 residues. V was trimmed by 2 bases and J by 6 bases, leaving 13 bases between them. For the CDR3, the DNA is TGTGCCAGCAGCCAACAGGGGTTCGTTCCCGGGGAGCTGTTTTTT. Encoded protein: CASSQQGFVPGELFF.

The chain employs TRBV20-1 and TRBJ2-7; possible D gene TRBD1, 6 bases. V was cut by 0 bases and J by 2 bases, with 11 bases left in between. The CDR3 is made up of 14 amino acids. Germline-derived CDR1 and CDR2 are DFQATT and SNEGSKA (reference sequence). Here the CDR3 reads CSARDPNRAYEQYF. In DNA, the CDR3 is TGCAGTGCTAGAGACCCGAACAGGGCCTACGAGCAGTACTTC.

CDR3: CASTQTGSSYNEQYF. CDR3 DNA sequence: TGTGCCAGCACCCAAACAGGGAGCTCCTACAATGAGCAGTACTTC. The chain employs TRBV11-2 and TRBJ2-1; D might be TRBD1 (6 bases). The DNA end is more similar to TRBJ2-7, so the J call may be wrong. The germline V gene has CDR1 SGHAT and CDR2 FQNNGV. This CDR3 is 15 amino acids long.

Worth noting for this clonotype: A much larger clonotype is one base distant, so this may be a read error. V and J are TRBV20-1 and TRBJ2-7; 10 nucleotides match TRBD2. Germline V gene lookup returns CDR1 DFQATT and CDR2 SNEGSKA (reference sequence). The CDR3 consists of 17 residues. The CDR3 coding sequence is TGCAGTGCGCCTCGGACTAGCGGATCCCAAGGGCTCTACGAGCGGTACTTC. Amino acid sequence: CSAPRTSGSQGLYERYF.

This clonotype was counted between two and nine times. The V gene is TRBV5-5, the J gene TRBJ2-7; no clear D. This CDR3 has 11 residues. Germline CDR1 SGHKS, CDR2 YYEKEE (reference sequence). V was pared by 6 bases and J by 4 bases, with 8 bases between. CDR3 amino acids: CASNRLYEQYF. In DNA form, the CDR3 reads TGTGCCAGCAACCGTCTGTACGAGCAGTACTTC. Full variable domain (outside the CDR3, taken from reference TRBV5-5 and TRBJ2-7): DAGVTQSPTHLIKTRGQQVTLRCSPISGHKSVSWYQQVLGQGPQFIFQYYEKEERGRGNFPDRFSARQFPNYSSELNVNALLLGDSALYLCASNRLYEQYFGPGTRLTVT.

This sequence joins TRBV7-9 and TRBJ2-1; 8 bases are shared with TRBD1. Germline loops: CDR1 SEHNR, CDR2 FQNEAQ (reference sequence). The J segment lost 4 bases and the V segment lost 5 bases, leaving 7 bases of the junction unmatched. This CDR3 contains 15 residues. CDR3 sequence reads: CASSALDREYNEQFF. CDR3 sequence (DNA): TGTGCCAGCAGCGCACTGGACAGGGAATACAATGAGCAGTTCTTC.

The V and J genes are TRBV6-5 and TRBJ2-1; the match to TRBD1 covers 10 bases. Losses at the gene ends were 10 bases for V and 9 bases for J; bases not matched to a gene: 9. This CDR3 has 13 amino acids. Germline-derived CDR1 and CDR2 are MNHEY and SVGAGI. In DNA, the CDR3 is TGTGCCACCGAGAGGACAGGGGGGACTGAGCAGTTCTTC. Translating gives CATERTGGTEQFF.

V usage is TRBV25-1 and J usage is TRBJ1-1; weak D call: TRBD1 (5 bases). V lost 5 bases and J lost 6, with 10 bases in between. The CDR3 sequence is 12 residues long. Looked up from germline, CDR1 is MGHDK and CDR2 is SYGVNS. DNA of the CDR3: TGTGCCAGCAGTAGAGGGGTCGCTGAAGCTTTCTTT. Its translation is CASSRGVAEAFF.

This clonotype was counted a few times. The V gene is TRBV4-1, the J gene TRBJ2-1; 11 positions agree with TRBD2. CDR1 MGHRA and CDR2 YSYEKL come from the germline V gene. V shed 0 bases, J shed 0 bases, and the junction held 4 bases outside the gene matches. The length of the CDR3 is 18 residues. The CDR3 nucleotides read TGCGCCAGCAGCCAAGATTATGGGACTAGCGGCTCCTACAATGAGCAGTTCTTC. Protein product: CASSQDYGTSGSYNEQFF.

Of note for this clonotype: This may be a read error, as it is one base from a much larger clone. This rearrangement joins TRBV27 to TRBJ2-1, with TRBD2 identical over 15 bases. This CDR3 is built from 16 residues. Germline CDR1 reads MNHEY; CDR2 reads SMNVEV (reference sequence). In DNA form, the CDR3 reads TGTGCCACCAGTCCCGGACTAGCGGGAGGGTACAATGAGCAGTTCTTC. This codes for CATSPGLAGGYNEQFF.

The chain joins TRBV28 to TRBJ2-3; D may be TRBD2 (6 bases). Trimming took 7 bases from V and 4 from J, leaving 18 bases between them. Germline lookup yields CDR1 MDHEN and CDR2 SYDVKM. The CDR3 contains 15 residues. The CDR3 sequence: CASILSGARADTQYF. CDR3 in DNA: TGTGCCAGCATCCTCTCGGGAGCGCGAGCAGATACGCAGTATTTT.